A selection of T cell receptor beta chains follows, all from one sample in a study of radiotherapy plus CTLA-4 blockade in lung cancer. The table came from immunoSEQ multiplex PCR; TCRdb's copy has only in-frame clones and leaves some out. This table holds tens of thousands of clones, 55% to 75% found once. Sequences were derived from peripheral blood, sampled from a patient treated with radiotherapy plus ipilimumab. The receptors were sampled from a human donor with non-small cell lung cancer that progressed on radiotherapy plus ipilimumab. Each CDR3 is given with its conserved first and last residue. D genes are given only for firm matches. Where a row states a size, it is once, few, many or the class of an expanded clone; other rows omit it.

D | J | size | V | CDR3 | DNA
TRBD1 | TRBJ1-2 | NA | TRBV4-2 | CASSQSQGGTIGGYTF | TGTGCCAGCAGCCAATCACAGGGGGGTACGATAGGTGGCTACACCTTC
NA | TRBJ2-1 | NA | TRBV4-2 | CASSQRLEYNEQFF | TGTGCCAGCAGCCAAAGACTAGAATACAATGAGCAGTTCTTC
NA | TRBJ2-5 | NA | TRBV15 | CATAPGQTRETQYF | TGTGCCACCGCCCCGGGACAGACTAGAGAGACCCAGTACTTC
NA | TRBJ2-6 | NA | TRBV5-1 | CASSGTVSGANVLTF | TGCGCCAGCAGCGGTACAGTCTCTGGGGCCAACGTCCTGACTTTC
NA | TRBJ2-5 | once | TRBV7-3 | CASSRRPQETQYF | TGTGCCAGCAGTCGGAGGCCACAAGAGACCCAGTACTTC
TRBD2 | TRBJ2-1 | few | TRBV7-2 | CASSLGLAGGPDNEQFF | TGTGCCAGCAGCTTGGGACTAGCGGGAGGGCCCGACAATGAGCAGTTCTTC
NA | TRBJ1-4 | few | TRBV2 | CASSDVGGNEKLFF | TGTGCCAGCAGTGATGTGGGTGGTAATGAAAAACTGTTTTTT
NA | TRBJ1-1 | NA | TRBV6-1 | CASSYGASAFF | TGTGCCAGCAGTTACGGGGCCTCAGCTTTCTTT
NA | TRBJ1-1 | NA | TRBV5-6 | CASRPLTGHDTEAFF | TGTGCCAGCAGGCCGCTAACGGGACACGACACTGAAGCTTTCTTT
TRBD1 | TRBJ2-2 | NA | TRBV27 | CATSPGDRELGELFF | TGTGCCACCTCCCCGGGGGACAGGGAATTAGGGGAGCTGTTTTTT
NA | TRBJ2-4 | once | TRBV7-2 | CATTRWRAGAKNIQYF | TGTGCCACCACGAGGTGGAGGGCGGGAGCCAAAAACATTCAGTACTTC
NA | TRBJ1-1 | NA | TRBV10-3 | CAISVGGTEAFF | TGTGCCATCAGTGTTGGGGGGACTGAAGCTTTCTTT
TRBD1 | TRBJ2-7 | NA | TRBV9 | CASSVGPGTGVTYEQYF | TGTGCCAGCAGCGTAGGCCCCGGGACAGGGGTCACCTACGAGCAGTACTTC
NA | TRBJ2-3 | NA | TRBV4-3 | CASSQVRDTRTDTQYF | TGCGCCAGCAGCCAAGTAAGGGACACTCGCACAGATACGCAGTATTTT
TRBD1 | TRBJ2-7 | NA | TRBV6-6 | CASSYGEGQGAREQYF | TGTGCCAGCAGTTACGGGGAGGGACAGGGGGCTAGGGAGCAGTACTTC
NA | TRBJ2-1 | NA | TRBV4-1 | CASSPGPSSYNEQFF | TGCGCCAGCAGCCCTGGACCGTCTTCCTACAATGAGCAGTTCTTC
NA | TRBJ2-1 | NA | TRBV5-1 | CASSFSQGWVNEQFF | TGCGCCAGCAGCTTTTCCCAGGGTTGGGTCAATGAGCAGTTCTTC
NA | TRBJ2-5 | NA | TRBV5-1 | CASSWGTTGSETQYF | TGCGCCAGCAGCTGGGGAACCACAGGGTCAGAGACCCAGTACTTC
TRBD1 | TRBJ2-2 | NA | TRBV18 | CASSPAQGASGELFF | TGTGCCAGCTCACCGGCACAGGGGGCATCCGGGGAGCTGTTTTTT
TRBD2 | TRBJ2-3 | NA | TRBV28 | CASDPGTSSTDTQYF | TGTGCCAGCGACCCCGGGACTAGCAGCACAGATACGCAGTATTTT
TRBD1 | TRBJ1-1 | NA | TRBV2 | CASRDDRDTEAFF | TGTGCCAGCAGGGATGACAGGGATACTGAAGCTTTCTTT
NA | TRBJ1-5 | few | TRBV27 | CASSLQGIQPQHF | TGTGCCAGCAGTTTACAGGGGATCCAGCCCCAGCATTTT
TRBD1 | TRBJ1-4 | NA | TRBV15 | CATSRGGQASNEKLFF | TGTGCCACCAGCAGAGGGGGACAGGCGAGCAATGAAAAACTGTTTTTT
NA | TRBJ2-3 | NA | TRBV20-1 | CSAKMDTQYF | TGCAGTGCTAAGATGGATACGCAGTATTTT
TRBD1 | TRBJ1-1 | NA | TRBV27 | CASSWTGARVNTEAFF | TGTGCCAGCAGTTGGACAGGGGCCCGTGTGAACACTGAAGCTTTCTTT
NA | TRBJ2-2 | few | TRBV6-5 | CASSYGGAGELFF | TGTGCCAGCAGTTATGGCGGGGCCGGGGAGCTGTTTTTT
NA | TRBJ2-1 | NA | TRBV7-9 | CASSLGGVSSRRAEQFF | TGTGCCAGCAGCTTAGGAGGGGTTAGCTCCCGGAGGGCCGAGCAGTTCTTC
TRBD1 | TRBJ2-7 | NA | TRBV5-4 | CASSQAWTGGYEQYF | TGCGCCAGCAGCCAAGCCTGGACAGGGGGCTACGAGCAGTACTTC
NA | TRBJ1-2 | many | TRBV29-1 | CSVEDGAVPNYGYTF | TGCAGCGTTGAAGATGGGGCAGTCCCGAACTATGGCTACACCTTC
NA | TRBJ2-2 | NA | TRBV5-1 | CASSLSRQGTGELFF | TGCGCCAGCAGCTTATCGCGACAAGGCACCGGGGAGCTGTTTTTT
NA | TRBJ2-2 | NA | TRBV9 | CASSIHRALGFGELFF | TGTGCCAGCAGCATCCACCGGGCCTTAGGGTTCGGGGAGCTGTTTTTT
NA | TRBJ2-7 | NA | TRBV6-7 | CAAIFAALHFEQYF | TGTGCCGCAATTTTCGCGGCGCTTCATTTCGAGCAGTACTTC
TRBD1 | TRBJ2-7 | few | TRBV6-6 | CASSYSRDRGTYEQYF | TGTGCCAGCAGTTACTCGCGGGACAGGGGGACCTACGAGCAGTACTTC
NA | TRBJ1-1 | many | TRBV7-8 | CASSLGQVNTEAFF | TGTGCCAGCAGCTTAGGGCAGGTGAACACTGAAGCTTTCTTT
TRBD1 | TRBJ2-1 | NA | TRBV11-3 | CASSLGTGGSYNEQFF | TGTGCCAGCAGCCTCGGGACAGGGGGATCCTACAATGAGCAGTTCTTC
NA | TRBJ1-1 | NA | TRBV25-1 | CASSNRETTEAFF | TGTGCCAGCAGCAACAGGGAAACGACTGAAGCTTTCTTT
NA | TRBJ1-3 | few | TRBV5-1 | CASSIPTAETGNTIYF | TGCGCCAGCAGCATACCGACAGCAGAGACTGGAAACACCATATATTTT
TRBD1 | TRBJ1-5 | NA | TRBV6-5 | CASIETGPNQPQHF | TGTGCCAGCATCGAGACAGGGCCAAATCAGCCCCAGCATTTT
NA | TRBJ2-3 | NA | TRBV18 | CASSLSPTSTDTQYF | TGTGCCAGCTCACTCTCGCCCACGAGCACAGATACGCAGTATTTT
NA | TRBJ2-3 | NA | TRBV11-1 | CASSLLVGGPGDTQYF | TGTGCCAGCAGCTTATTGGTGGGGGGGCCGGGAGATACGCAGTATTTT
NA | TRBJ1-1 | NA | TRBV7-9 | CASRGRDIILNTEAFF | TGTGCCAGCAGAGGGCGGGACATTATATTGAACACTGAAGCTTTCTTT
NA | TRBJ2-7 | once | TRBV2 | CASRGDTSYEQYF | TGTGCCAGCAGGGGGGACACCTCCTACGAGCAGTACTTC
TRBD2 | TRBJ2-1 | NA | TRBV7-2 | CASSSGGFYNEQFF | TGTGCCAGCAGCTCCGGGGGGTTCTACAATGAGCAGTTCTTC
NA | TRBJ2-1 | NA | TRBV28 | CASSPPPGLAYNEQFF | TGTGCCAGCAGTCCCCCCCCGGGACTTGCCTACAATGAGCAGTTCTTC
TRBD1 | TRBJ1-1 | once | TRBV5-6 | CASSLDRGAEAFF | TGTGCCAGCAGCTTGGACAGGGGGGCTGAAGCTTTCTTT
NA | TRBJ2-3 | NA | TRBV2 | CAYRAYTVTDTQYF | TGTGCTTACCGGGCATACACCGTCACAGATACGCAGTATTTT
NA | TRBJ1-4 | NA | TRBV5-6 | CASSLRGRTGEKLFF | TGTGCCAGCAGCTTGCGAGGGAGGACGGGGGAAAAACTGTTTTTT
TRBD1 | TRBJ2-2 | NA | TRBV27 | CASSGTENTGELFF | TGTGCCAGCAGTGGGACAGAGAACACCGGGGAGCTGTTTTTT
NA | TRBJ2-3 | NA | TRBV5-1 | CASSLDRTDTQYF | TGCGCCAGCAGCTTGGATCGGACAGATACGCAGTATTTT
NA | TRBJ2-5 | NA | TRBV4-1 | CASSQETQETQYF | TGCGCCAGCAGCCAAGAGACCCAAGAGACCCAGTACTTC
TRBD2 | TRBJ2-5 | NA | TRBV12-5 | CASGFRLAGGLETQYF | TGTGCTAGTGGTTTTCGGCTAGCGGGGGGCCTAGAGACCCAGTACTTC
TRBD1 | TRBJ2-2 | NA | TRBV15 | CATHYTRDRGKGTNTGELFF | TGTGCCACCCACTATACCCGGGACAGGGGGAAAGGGACGAACACCGGGGAGCTGTTTTTT